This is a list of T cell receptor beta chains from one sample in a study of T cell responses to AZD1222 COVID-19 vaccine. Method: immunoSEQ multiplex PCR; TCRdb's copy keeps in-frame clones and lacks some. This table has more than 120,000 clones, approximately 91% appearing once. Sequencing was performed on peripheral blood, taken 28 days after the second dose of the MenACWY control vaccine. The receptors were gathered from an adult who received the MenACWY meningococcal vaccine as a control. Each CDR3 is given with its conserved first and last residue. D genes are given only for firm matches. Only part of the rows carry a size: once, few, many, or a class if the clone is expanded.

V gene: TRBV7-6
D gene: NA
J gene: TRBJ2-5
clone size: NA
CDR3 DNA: TGTGCCAGCAGCTTAGCGCTCACAGTGTCAGGAAGCCAGTACTTC
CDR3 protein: CASSLALTVSGSQYF

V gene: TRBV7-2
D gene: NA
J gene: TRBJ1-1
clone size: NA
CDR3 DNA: TGTGCCAGCAGCTTAGCACAGAACACTGAAGCTTTCTTT
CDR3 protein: CASSLAQNTEAFF

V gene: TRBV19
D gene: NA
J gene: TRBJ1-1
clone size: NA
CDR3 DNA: TGTGCCAGTAGTAAGAGGGGGGCTGAAGCTTTCTTT
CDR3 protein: CASSKRGAEAFF

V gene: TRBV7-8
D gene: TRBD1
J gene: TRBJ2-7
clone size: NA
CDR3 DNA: TGTGCCAGCAGCCGGGACAGGGCCTACGAGCAGTACTTC
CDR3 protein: CASSRDRAYEQYF

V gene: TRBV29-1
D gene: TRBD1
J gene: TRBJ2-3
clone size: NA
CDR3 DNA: TGCAGCGCCGCTGGGACAGGGACAGATACGCAGTATTTT
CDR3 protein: CSAAGTGTDTQYF

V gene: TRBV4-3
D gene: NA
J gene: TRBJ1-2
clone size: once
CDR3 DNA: TGCGCCAGCAGCCAAGAAGGAGGCGGGCCCGCTAACTATGGCTACACCTTC
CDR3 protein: CASSQEGGGPANYGYTF

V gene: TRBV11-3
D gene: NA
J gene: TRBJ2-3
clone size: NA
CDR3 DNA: TGTGCCAGCAGCCTCGGGGACTCGGGGGCAGATACGCAGTATTTT
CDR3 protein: CASSLGDSGADTQYF

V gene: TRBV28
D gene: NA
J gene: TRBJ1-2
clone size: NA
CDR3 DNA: TGTGCCAGCAGTACCCCCGACAGGTATCACTATGGCTACACCTTC
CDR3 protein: CASSTPDRYHYGYTF

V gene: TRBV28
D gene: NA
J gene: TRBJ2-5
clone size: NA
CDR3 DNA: TGTGCCAGCAGTAGGGGACCAGGGGAATCAGAGACCCAGTACTTC
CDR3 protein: CASSRGPGESETQYF

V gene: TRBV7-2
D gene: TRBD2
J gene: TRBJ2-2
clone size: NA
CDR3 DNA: TGTGCCAGCGAGCGGGGGAGGAACACCGGGGAGCTGTTTTTT
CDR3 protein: CASERGRNTGELFF

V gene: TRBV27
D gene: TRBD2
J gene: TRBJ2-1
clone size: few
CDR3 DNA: TGTGCCAGCAGCGAACTAGCGTCGGGGCGCTATGAGCAGTTCTTC
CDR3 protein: CASSELASGRYEQFF

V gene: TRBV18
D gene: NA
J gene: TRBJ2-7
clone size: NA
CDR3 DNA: TGTGCCAGCTCACCAGCAGGCTCCTACGAGCAGTACTTC
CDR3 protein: CASSPAGSYEQYF

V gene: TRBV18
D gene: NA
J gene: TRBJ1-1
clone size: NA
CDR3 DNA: TGTGCCAGCTCAGGACCGACAGGTGAAGCTTTCTTT
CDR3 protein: CASSGPTGEAFF

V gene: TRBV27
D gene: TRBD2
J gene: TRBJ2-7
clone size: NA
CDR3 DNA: TGTGCCAGCAGTTCCCTAGCGGGGTTCCGGGAAGAGCAGTACTTC
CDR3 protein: CASSSLAGFREEQYF

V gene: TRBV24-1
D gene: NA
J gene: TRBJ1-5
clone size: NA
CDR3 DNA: TGTGCCACCAGTGATTTGCAAACAGGGTACCACAATAGCAATCAGCCCCAGCATTTT
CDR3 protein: CATSDLQTGYHNSNQPQHF

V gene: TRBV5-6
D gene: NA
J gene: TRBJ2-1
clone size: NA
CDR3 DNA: TGTGCCAGCACCAGGACCGGGACGGAATACAATGAGCAGTTCTTC
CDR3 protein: CASTRTGTEYNEQFF

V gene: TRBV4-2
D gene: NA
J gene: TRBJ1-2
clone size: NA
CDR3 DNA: TGTGCCAGCAGCCAAGAAGGAGGCGGCTACACCTTC
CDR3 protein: CASSQEGGGYTF

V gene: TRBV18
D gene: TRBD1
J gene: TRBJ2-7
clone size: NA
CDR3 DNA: TGTGCCAGCTCACCAGGACAGGGGGCAAACTCCTACGAGCAGTACTTC
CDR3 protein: CASSPGQGANSYEQYF

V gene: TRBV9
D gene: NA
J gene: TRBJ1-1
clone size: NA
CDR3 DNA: TGTGCCAGCAGCGCGGGGCCGAACACTGAAGCTTTCTTT
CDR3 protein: CASSAGPNTEAFF

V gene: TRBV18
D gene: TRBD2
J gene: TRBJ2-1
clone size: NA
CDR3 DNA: TGTGCCAGCTCACCTCCTCGGGGGGTCGTAGGTTCCTACAATGAGCAGTTCTTC
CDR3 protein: CASSPPRGVVGSYNEQFF

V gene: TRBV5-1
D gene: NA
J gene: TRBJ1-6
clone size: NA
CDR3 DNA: TGCGCCAGCAGCTTGGCCGCGGGGGGAAGCTCCTATAATTCACCCCTCCACTTT
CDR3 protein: CASSLAAGGSSYNSPLHF

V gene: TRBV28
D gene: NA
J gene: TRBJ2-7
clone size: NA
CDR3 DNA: TGTGCCAGCAGAAAGCGGGACAGACCCTCCTACGAGCAGTACTTC
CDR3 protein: CASRKRDRPSYEQYF

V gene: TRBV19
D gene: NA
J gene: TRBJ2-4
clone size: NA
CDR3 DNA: TGTGCCAGTAGTCCCGTTCCGGGTGGGGGGAACATTCAGTACTTC
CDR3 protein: CASSPVPGGGNIQYF

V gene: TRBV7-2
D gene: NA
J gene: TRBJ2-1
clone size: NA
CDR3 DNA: TGTGCCAGCAGCCTTAGCGCTCCGAGCTCCTACAATGAGCAGTTCTTC
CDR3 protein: CASSLSAPSSYNEQFF

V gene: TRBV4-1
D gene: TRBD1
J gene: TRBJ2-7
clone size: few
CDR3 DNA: TGCGCCAGCAGCCACCTGACAGGGAAATCCTACGAGCAGTACTTC
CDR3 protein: CASSHLTGKSYEQYF

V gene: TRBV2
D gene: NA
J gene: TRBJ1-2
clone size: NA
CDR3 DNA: TGTGCCAGCAGTGAAGCGGGACGCAGAACCGGCTACACCTTC
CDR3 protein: CASSEAGRRTGYTF

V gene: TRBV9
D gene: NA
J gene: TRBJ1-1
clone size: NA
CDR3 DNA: TGTGCCAGCAGTATTACAGCGGCGAACACTGAAGCTTTCTTT
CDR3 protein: CASSITAANTEAFF

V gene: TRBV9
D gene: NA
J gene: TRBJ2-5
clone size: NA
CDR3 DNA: TGTGCCAGCAGCGTAGCTCCGATATTCTCGGAGACCCAGTACTTC
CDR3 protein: CASSVAPIFSETQYF

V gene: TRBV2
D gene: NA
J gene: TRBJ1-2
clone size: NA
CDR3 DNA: TGTGCCAGCAGTGAAAGGGAGTCTGTCTATGGCTACACCTTC
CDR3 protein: CASSERESVYGYTF

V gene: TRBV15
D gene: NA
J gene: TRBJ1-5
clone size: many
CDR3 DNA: TGTGCCACCAGATTCAGAGGGCAATTGCGACAGCCCCAGCATTTT
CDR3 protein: CATRFRGQLRQPQHF

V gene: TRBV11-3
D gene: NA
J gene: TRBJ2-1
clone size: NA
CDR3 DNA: TGTGCCAGCAGCTCGCGGACCGACTACCCCAATGAGCAGTTCTTC
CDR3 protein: CASSSRTDYPNEQFF

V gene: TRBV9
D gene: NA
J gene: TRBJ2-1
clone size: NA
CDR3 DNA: TGTGCCAGCAGCGTAAGTGGGAGAGGCTACAATGAGCAGTTCTTC
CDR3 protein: CASSVSGRGYNEQFF

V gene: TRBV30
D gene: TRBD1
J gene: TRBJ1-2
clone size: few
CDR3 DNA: TGTGCCTGGAGGGCAGGGGGCTACTATGGCTACACCTTC
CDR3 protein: CAWRAGGYYGYTF